A selection of T cell receptor beta chains follows, all from one sample in a study of blood T cell repertoires in COVID-19. Data came from immunoSEQ multiplex PCR; TCRdb stores just in-frame clones and leaves some out. Among about 210,000 clones listed, around 85% were seen once. The specimen sequenced was peripheral blood. Source of these receptors: a man aged 50 to 59 with COVID-19, enrolled during active disease. Both conserved end residues are part of each CDR3. Each record gives: J gene, D gene, V gene, clone size, CDR3 DNA, CDR3 protein. D genes are given only for firm matches. Rows give clone size only sometimes, using once, few, many, or a class for an expanded clone.

TRBJ2-7 | TRBD1 | TRBV5-1 | NA | TGCGCCAGCAGCTTGGGACAGGGGGCCTACGAGCAGTACTTC | CASSLGQGAYEQYF
TRBJ2-7 | NA | TRBV6-6 | NA | TGTGCCAGCAGTCTCCTTCCCTACGAGCAGTACTTC | CASSLLPYEQYF
TRBJ2-7 | NA | TRBV5-3 | NA | TGTGCCAGAAGCGAATATCACCGGGACAACTCCTACGAGCAGTACTTC | CARSEYHRDNSYEQYF
TRBJ2-7 | NA | TRBV7-8 | NA | TGTGCCAGCAGCTTAGCGAGTGGAGGCTCCTACGAGCAGTACTTC | CASSLASGGSYEQYF
TRBJ2-7 | TRBD2 | TRBV5-5 | NA | TGTGCCAGCAGCTTCGGCAGACAGGGACTAGCGGGCGAGCAGTACTTC | CASSFGRQGLAGEQYF
TRBJ1-1 | NA | TRBV28 | NA | TGTGCCAGCAGTTCGTCATACAGGCGGAACACTGAAGCTTTCTTT | CASSSSYRRNTEAFF
TRBJ1-2 | TRBD1 | TRBV6-5 | NA | TGTGCCAGCAGTTCTTCACCGGGACAGGGTGGCTACACCTTC | CASSSSPGQGGYTF
TRBJ1-2 | TRBD1 | TRBV27 | NA | TGTGCCAGCAGTCATCTCCCGGACAGGGCGAGCTATGGCTACACCTTC | CASSHLPDRASYGYTF
TRBJ2-4 | NA | TRBV5-1 | NA | TGCGCCAGCAGCATGGACAGTCCCGGGATCATTCAGTACTTC | CASSMDSPGIIQYF
TRBJ1-2 | NA | TRBV5-5 | NA | TGTGCCAGCAGCCTCAAACTCGACAGAGCGTATGGCTACACCTTC | CASSLKLDRAYGYTF
TRBJ1-6 | NA | TRBV6-1 | NA | TGTGCCAGCAGTGAAGTTGGGGCGGTAAGATCACCCCTCCACTTT | CASSEVGAVRSPLHF
TRBJ2-7 | NA | TRBV19 | NA | TGTGCCAGTAGTATCGGGGGAAGTGTAGTCTACGAGCAGTACTTC | CASSIGGSVVYEQYF
TRBJ2-7 | NA | TRBV9 | NA | TGTGCCAGCAGCCCCCGACCCTCAGGGGCCGAGCAGTACTTC | CASSPRPSGAEQYF
TRBJ1-2 | NA | TRBV6-2/TRBV6-3 | NA | TGTGCCAGCAGTTACCAACCAGGGGATCCCCTTAACTATGGCTACACCTTC | CASSYQPGDPLNYGYTF
TRBJ2-3 | NA | TRBV12-3/TRBV12-4 | NA | TGTGCCAGCAGTTTTTCGGGGAGAGATACGCAGTATTTT | CASSFSGRDTQYF
TRBJ1-1 | TRBD1 | TRBV5-1 | NA | TGCGCCAGCAGGCAACCGGGACAGAGGTCTGAAGCTTTCTTT | CASRQPGQRSEAFF
TRBJ1-4 | NA | TRBV5-1 | NA | TGCGCCAGCAGCGCGACGGCGGCAACTAATGAAAAACTGTTTTTT | CASSATAATNEKLFF
TRBJ1-5 | NA | TRBV19 | once | TGTGCCAGTAGTACGCACAACAATCAGCCCCAGCATTTT | CASSTHNNQPQHF
TRBJ1-6 | NA | TRBV28 | NA | TGTGCCAGCAGCCCCAGCGTAGGTTTGGGCTCCTATAATTCACCCCTCCACTTT | CASSPSVGLGSYNSPLHF
TRBJ1-1 | TRBD1 | TRBV7-9 | NA | TGTGCCAGCAACACACAGGGGCCGGGGACTGAAGCTTTCTTT | CASNTQGPGTEAFF
TRBJ2-7 | TRBD2 | TRBV11-2 | few | TGTGCCAGCAGCTTTACGGGGGGAACCTACGAGCAGTACTTC | CASSFTGGTYEQYF
TRBJ2-5 | NA | TRBV30 | NA | TGTGCCTGGAGTGTAGCGAACATCCAAGAGACCCAGTACTTC | CAWSVANIQETQYF
TRBJ2-2 | TRBD2 | TRBV27 | NA | TGTGCCAGCAGTTCCCTGACTAGCGGGGTGACCGGGGAGCTGTTTTTT | CASSSLTSGVTGELFF
TRBJ1-1 | TRBD1 | TRBV10-3 | NA | TGTGCCATCAGTGAGTCGACAGGGGAGAACACTGAAGCTTTCTTT | CAISESTGENTEAFF
TRBJ2-7 | TRBD1 | TRBV29-1 | NA | TGCAGCGTGAATGACAGGGGGCGCCAGGAGCAGTACTTC | CSVNDRGRQEQYF
TRBJ1-5 | NA | TRBV27 | NA | TGTGCCAGCATCCCATTTTTTGGGGGGAATCAGCCCCAGCATTTT | CASIPFFGGNQPQHF
TRBJ1-6 | NA | TRBV5-4 | NA | TGTGCCAGCAGCTTGGTGGGAGGGGAGGGTTCACCCCTCCACTTT | CASSLVGGEGSPLHF
TRBJ1-2 | NA | TRBV27 | NA | TGTGCCAGCAGTTTAAACGCAGGGAGGGGCTATGGCTACACCTTC | CASSLNAGRGYGYTF
TRBJ1-1 | NA | TRBV5-8 | once | TGTGCCAGCAGCTGGGGGACACTCCCTGGGAGGAACACTGAAGCTTTCTTT | CASSWGTLPGRNTEAFF
TRBJ2-1 | NA | TRBV5-1 | once | TGCGCCAGCGGCAACGGACTGCACTCCTACAATGAGCAGTTCTTC | CASGNGLHSYNEQFF
TRBJ2-5 | TRBD2 | TRBV4-2 | NA | TGTGCCAGCAGCCCCGGGGGGGCTCAAGAGACCCAGTACTTC | CASSPGGAQETQYF
TRBJ2-7 | TRBD1 | TRBV11-1 | once | TGTGCCAGCAGCCAACCGGGACAGGGAGACTACGAGCAGTACTTC | CASSQPGQGDYEQYF
TRBJ1-2 | NA | TRBV28 | NA | TGTGCCAGCAGGGGCGACACCTATGGCTACACCTTC | CASRGDTYGYTF
TRBJ2-1 | TRBD2 | TRBV7-3 | NA | TGTGCCAGCAGCTCCGAGCTAGCGGGGGCCCTCAATGAGCAGTTCTTC | CASSSELAGALNEQFF
TRBJ1-5 | NA | TRBV2 | NA | TGTGCCAGCAGTGAAGCTTGGCACCTTAGCAATCAGCCCCAGCATTTT | CASSEAWHLSNQPQHF
TRBJ2-2 | TRBD1 | TRBV6-2/TRBV6-3 | NA | TGTGCCAGCAGTAGGGACAGATATAACACCGGGGAGCTGTTTTTT | CASSRDRYNTGELFF
TRBJ2-1 | TRBD2 | TRBV9 | once | TGTGCCAGCAGCGTAGAGGTAGCGGGGGTTCGCAATGAGCAGTTCTTC | CASSVEVAGVRNEQFF
TRBJ1-6 | TRBD1 | TRBV19 | NA | TGTGCCAGTAGTTCCGGGACAGGCAATTCACCCCTCCACTTT | CASSSGTGNSPLHF
TRBJ1-5 | NA | TRBV7-2 | NA | TGTGCCAGCAGCTTAGCGGGGCAGGGGTGGCCAGGTCAGCCCCAGCATTTT | CASSLAGQGWPGQPQHF
TRBJ1-5 | NA | TRBV5-8 | many | TGTGCCAGCAGCAAAGGACACTATAGCAATCAGCCCCAGCATTTT | CASSKGHYSNQPQHF
TRBJ1-1 | NA | TRBV6-5 | NA | TGTGCCTCCGGACGCGGGGAGGTCACTGAAGCTTTCTTT | CASGRGEVTEAFF
TRBJ2-7 | NA | TRBV27 | NA | TGTGCCAGCAGTTTATCCCGGGAATTCTACGAGCAGTACTTC | CASSLSREFYEQYF
TRBJ2-5 | TRBD2 | TRBV15 | NA | TGTGCCACCAGCAGAGGGACTAGCGGGGTTGAGACCCAGTACTTC | CATSRGTSGVETQYF
TRBJ1-1 | TRBD1 | TRBV7-8 | NA | TGTGCCAGCAGCCCGGACAGGGGGAACACTGAAGCTTTCTTT | CASSPDRGNTEAFF
TRBJ2-1 | NA | TRBV7-3 | NA | TGTGCCAGCAGCCTAGGTCATGAGCAGTTCTTC | CASSLGHEQFF
TRBJ1-4 | TRBD1 | TRBV30 | once | TGTGCCTGGAGAGACAGGGTTAGTAGGGAAAAACTGTTTTTT | CAWRDRVSREKLFF
TRBJ2-7 | TRBD1 | TRBV5-1 | once | TGCGCCAGCAGTGGGCAGGGGGCCGTGGGGCAGTACTTC | CASSGQGAVGQYF
TRBJ2-7 | NA | TRBV20-1 | NA | TGCAGTGCCGCAAATGAGGAGCAGTACTTC | CSAANEEQYF
TRBJ1-2 | NA | TRBV9 | few | TGTGCCAGCAGCGTAGTGACAGATCGTAACTATGGCTACACCTTC | CASSVVTDRNYGYTF